The 19 T cell receptor beta chains in this list originate from one sample, sequenced in a study of Ad26.COV2.S vaccination and SARS-CoV-2 variants. Treatment here: some 19 received Ad26.COV2.S at low or high dose, single or two shots; about five received placebo; per-sample allocation not given. The investigators took samples on day 63 after the first vaccine or placebo injection. Assay used: immunoSEQ multiplex PCR; TCRdb lists only in-frame clones, some missing. The top ten clones hold 10% to 15% of a sample with hundreds of thousands of clones, 90% of them seen once. Sample: peripheral blood, taken in a trial of Ad26.COV2.S vaccine versus placebo. The source is a person between 18 and 65 years old who received the Ad26.COV2.S COVID-19 vaccine or a placebo.

CDR3 region: CASSMVGTSDTQYF. The CDR3 DNA follows: TGTGCCAGCAGCATGGTCGGGACTAGCGATACGCAGTATTTT. The chain links TRBV5-5 to TRBJ2-3; 9 bases map to TRBD2. The J segment lost 6 bases and the V segment lost 4 bases, leaving 6 bases of the junction unmatched. The CDR3 length is 14 residues. The germline V gene encodes CDR1 SGHKS and CDR2 YYEKEE (reference sequence).

The V call is TRBV27, the J call TRBJ2-7; 7 nucleotides agree with TRBD1. Germline loops: CDR1 MNHEY, CDR2 SMNVEV (reference sequence). The CDR3 runs 14 residues. V lost 2 bases to trimming and J lost 4 bases; unmatched junction nucleotides: 5. This CDR3 is CASSLREGAYEQYF. As DNA, the CDR3 is TGTGCCAGCAGTTTACGTGAGGGGGCGTACGAGCAGTACTTC.

The rearrangement uses TRBV6-5 and TRBJ2-7; TRBD2 agrees at 7 bases. V lost 0 bases, J lost 5 bases, and 10 bases stayed unmatched. The germline V gene has CDR1 MNHEY and CDR2 SVGAGI. The CDR3 totals 16 residues. The CDR3 DNA reads TGTGCCAGCAGTTACTCATGGGGGGGAATCACCAACGAGCAGTACTTC. This translates into CASSYSWGGITNEQYF.

This chain joins TRBV19 and TRBJ2-1; TRBD2 matches 13 bases. The germline CDR1 and CDR2 sequences are LNHDA and SQIVND (reference sequence). The CDR3 sequence is 14 residues long. After removal of 8 bases from V and 8 bases from J, the junction contained 6 bases not matched to a gene. CDR3 bases: TGTGCCAGTCGGACTAGCGGGAGAGGGGATGAGCAGTTCTTC. This translates into CASRTSGRGDEQFF.

This sequence joins TRBV3-1 (or the pseudogene TRBV3-2) and TRBJ2-1; D is uncertain. Germline CDR1 reads LGHDT; CDR2 reads YNNKEL (reference sequence). This CDR3 has 15 amino acids. Trimming removed 4 bases at V and 0 bases at J, with 10 bases between. Written as DNA, the CDR3 is TGTGCCAGCAGCCTTTTTCCGGGCTCCTACAATGAGCAGTTCTTC. Encoded protein: CASSLFPGSYNEQFF.

The V and J genes are TRBV18 and TRBJ2-5; tentatively, D is TRBD2 (5 bases). CDR3 length equals 14 residues. The V end was cut by 3 bases, the J end by 2 bases, with 10 bases between. The germline V gene encodes CDR1 KGHSH and CDR2 LQKENI. The CDR3 loop is CASSPPTRQETQYF. In nucleotides, the CDR3 is TGTGCCAGCTCACCCCCAACTAGGCAAGAGACCCAGTACTTC.

This chain uses TRBV6-5 with TRBJ1-6; no reliable D call. The V end was cut by 4 bases, the J end by 9 bases, with 10 bases between. The CDR3 spans 13 residues. Germline assignment: CDR1 MNHEY and CDR2 SVGAGI. CDR3 sequence reads: CASSSAYGSPLHF. In DNA, the CDR3 is TGTGCCAGCAGTTCGGCCTATGGTTCACCCCTCCACTTT.

This clone has only one observation. The chain is built from TRBV6-6 and TRBJ2-7; perhaps D is TRBD1 or TRBD2 (5 bases each). The germline V gene encodes CDR1 MNHNY and CDR2 SVGAGI (reference sequence). V was pared by 2 bases and J by 5 bases, with 10 bases between. This CDR3 comprises 13 residues. CDR3 bases: TGTGCCAGCAGTTACGGGGGACCCAACGAGCAGTACTTC. Protein sequence: CASSYGGPNEQYF.

J is TRBJ1-4 and V is TRBV5-1; tentative D call: TRBD1 (5 bases). Trimming shortened V by 4 bases and J by 1 base, and 20 bases separated the two germline ends. Germline lookup yields CDR1 SGHRS and CDR2 YFSETQ. The CDR3 covers 18 residues. The CDR3 here is CASSRTRNPQGTNEKLFF. DNA of the CDR3: TGCGCCAGCAGCCGGACCAGGAACCCCCAGGGAACTAATGAAAAACTGTTTTTT.

The V call is TRBV3-1 (or the pseudogene TRBV3-2), the J call TRBJ2-5; TRBD2 matches 9 bases. This CDR3 is 15 amino acids long. The germline V gene has CDR1 LGHDT and CDR2 YNNKEL (reference sequence). After removal of 4 bases from V and 6 bases from J, the junction contained 9 bases not matched to a gene. This chain's CDR3 is CASSPGLARGKTQYF. CDR3 nucleotide sequence: TGTGCCAGCAGCCCTGGACTAGCGAGAGGAAAGACCCAGTACTTC.

The V and J genes are TRBV28 and TRBJ1-2; D is unresolved. V was pared by 1 base and J by 5 bases, with 5 bases between. In germline, CDR1 is MDHEN, CDR2 SYDVKM. The CDR3 runs 12 residues. The CDR3 is CASSLSGYGYTF. CDR3 nucleotide sequence: TGTGCCAGCAGTTTATCCGGTTATGGCTACACCTTC.

The gene calls are TRBV7-8 and TRBJ2-1; 8 nucleotides agree with TRBD2. Trimming at V came to 3 bases and at J to 0 bases, leaving 7 bases not matched to a gene. Germline loops: CDR1 SGHVS, CDR2 FQNEAQ. The CDR3 has 17 residues. CDR3 amino acids: CASSFGRGTLSYNEQFF. DNA for the CDR3: TGTGCCAGCAGCTTCGGGAGGGGGACCCTCTCCTACAATGAGCAGTTCTTC.

The rearrangement joins TRBV6-2 or TRBV6-3 to TRBJ2-7; D is uncertain. The CDR3 totals 14 residues. The V and J ends lost 6 bases and 3 bases respectively, with 15 bases between them. Germline CDR1 is MNHEY and CDR2 is SVGEGT. The CDR3 reads CASSMTGRRYEQYF. Written as DNA, the CDR3 is TGTGCCAGCAGCATGACTGGCCGACGCTACGAGCAGTACTTC.

This chain uses TRBV30 with TRBJ2-2; D may correspond to TRBD1 or TRBD2 (6 bases each). The V and J ends lost 0 bases and 3 bases respectively, with 14 bases between them. The CDR3 is 16 amino acids. Germline loops: CDR1 GTSNPN, CDR2 SVGIG (reference sequence). DNA of the CDR3: TGTGCCTGGAGTGTACCCAGGGGAGGTGACACCGGGGAGCTGTTTTTT. Translation: CAWSVPRGGDTGELFF.

The sample holds one count of this clone. J is TRBJ2-5 and V is TRBV12-3 or TRBV12-4; tentative D call: TRBD1 (5 bases). Between the trimmed V and J ends, which lost 8 bases and 2 bases, there was a span of 9 bases. The CDR3 has 12 residues. CDR3 coding DNA: TGTGCCAGCGAAGGGGAACAAGAGACCCAGTACTTC. It specifies CASEGEQETQYF.

The rearrangement links TRBV7-2 to TRBJ2-2, with TRBD2 identical over 8 bases. The CDR3 extends over 18 amino acids. From germline, CDR1 is SGHTA and CDR2 FQGNSA. V lost 4 bases, J lost 4 bases, and 14 bases stayed unmatched. Here the CDR3 reads CASSSRPGGVAATGELFF. The CDR3 nucleotides are TGTGCCAGCAGCTCCCGACCGGGAGGGGTAGCGGCCACCGGGGAGCTGTTTTTT.

This clone came up once. At one of its ends the junction is not consistent with the germline gene, which may arise from a read error. The chain employs TRBV6-1 and TRBJ2-3; 8 bases line up with TRBD2. CDR1 and CDR2 (germline): MNHNS, SASEGT. The CDR3 is 18 residues long. DNA of the CDR3: TGTGCCAGCACTGAAAACCTCCTAGCGGGTTCTAGCACAGATACGCAGTATTTT. Amino acid sequence: CASTENLLAGSSTDTQYF.

The chain combines TRBV5-1 with TRBJ2-7; D tentatively fits TRBD1 or TRBD2 (5 bases each). CDR1 and CDR2 (germline): SGHRS, YFSETQ. The CDR3 length is 15 residues. V was clipped by 0 bases and J by 2 bases, with 12 bases between them. The CDR3 reads CASSLGQGEAYEQYF. DNA for the CDR3: TGCGCCAGCAGCTTGGGGCAGGGAGAGGCCTACGAGCAGTACTTC.

This clone has more than one count but fewer than ten. The CDR3 here is CASSPGPRKPQHF. In DNA form, the CDR3 reads TGTGCCAGCAGCCCCGGACCGCGGAAGCCCCAGCATTTT. This chain connects TRBV12-3 or TRBV12-4 to TRBJ1-5; no clear D gene. The length of the CDR3 is 13 residues. Trimming cost V 6 bases and J 8 bases, with 14 bases left between them.